This T cell receptor beta chain comes out of a study of CD8 T cells in Susac syndrome (dated by TCRdb to between 2018 and 2020). At the level of the whole study: Repertoire sequencing was used to test whether CD8+ T cell activation and differentiation in Susac syndrome was antigen driven. General study outcomes and caveats: The number of individuals in the TCR sequencing and HLA analysis was recognized as being relatively small.

V and J lose 0 bases and 1 base, and a span of 10 bases separates them. CDR1 and CDR2, looked up from the germline V gene, are MNHEY and SVGEGT. The CDR3 spans 15 residues, from the cysteine through the phenylalanine. Solely the CDR3 DNA is kept, with 45 bases framed from the first base. RNA was extracted with the RNeasy kit and roughly 0.5 to 1 ug was reverse transcribed using random hexamers. TCR beta CDR3 regions were amplified with the immunoSEQ multiplex PCR assay covering 54 Vbeta and 13 Jbeta segments. PCR amplification bias was corrected by using a synthetic template baseline for primer optimization and computational correction. The authors' analysis ran thus. Reads were assigned to V, D and J genes according to IMGT and analyzed in immunoSEQ Analyzer, with only productive sequences retained. Clonality was calculated as one minus the Shannon entropy normalized by log2 of the number of productive unique sequences. For each patient and control, public and private clones were evaluated among the 100 most prevalent clones. A clone was defined as Susac-specific if it was absent from the healthy and MS cohorts, from about a thousand published viral clones and from other ImmuneACCESS disease sequences. TCRdb reprocessed the public reads (quality trimming at Q25 with fastp, clone calling with MiXCR) and kept in-frame beta chains. Under each unique CDR3 protein, matching rows form one entry showing the most common genes and DNA. The V and J calls were not made by the authors but by TCRdb's processing. The sample contains 150,000 to 200,000 distinct CDR3 sequences, 90% to 95% of them found a single time. The biggest ten clones account for 0.11% to 0.15% of the sample.

Peripheral blood CD8+ and CD4+ T cells from healthy donors, Susac syndrome patients and multiple sclerosis patients were profiled using high-throughput TCR beta sequencing. Healthy donors were included as age- and sex-matched controls. Bulk CD8+ and CD4+ T cells were purified by magnetic negative isolation, while CD8+ TEMRA cells were enriched using FACS. Blood was drawn into EDTA tubes, processed within 24 hours, and PBMCs were isolated by density gradient centrifugation. PBMCs intended for TCR sequencing were cryopreserved in liquid nitrogen and were subsequently thawed in a 37 degrees C water bath. Purity of sorted or isolated CD4+, CD8+ and CD8+ TEMRA cells was at least 90%. A remark on this clonotype: Its antigen remains unidentified. No per-base quality is available; no much larger clone lies one base away.

The rearrangement combines TRBV6-2 or TRBV6-3 with TRBJ2-7; tentative D gene TRBD1, with 6 bases matching. This clonotype was obtained from a human donor in good health. Source material: CD4+ T cells from PBMCs. The CDR3 is CASSYSGTPSYEQYF. Here is the DNA: TGTGCCAGCAGTTACTCAGGGACACCGTCCTACGAGCAGTACTTC.